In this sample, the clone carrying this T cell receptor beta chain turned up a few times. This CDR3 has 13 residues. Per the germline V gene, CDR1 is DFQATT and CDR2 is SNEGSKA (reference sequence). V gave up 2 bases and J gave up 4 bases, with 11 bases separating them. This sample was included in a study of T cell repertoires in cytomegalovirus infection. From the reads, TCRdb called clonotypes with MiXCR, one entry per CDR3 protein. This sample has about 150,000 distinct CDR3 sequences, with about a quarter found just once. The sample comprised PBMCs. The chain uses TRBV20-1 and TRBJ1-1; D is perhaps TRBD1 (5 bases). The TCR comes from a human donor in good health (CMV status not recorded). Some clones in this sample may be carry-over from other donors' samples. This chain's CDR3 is CSARWGAGTEAFF. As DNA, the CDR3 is TGCAGTGCTAGATGGGGCGCGGGCACTGAAGCTTTCTTT.